This entry describes one TCR beta chain. V gave up 1 base and J gave up 3 bases, with 15 bases separating them. Germline-derived CDR1 and CDR2 are SGDLS and YYNGEE. This CDR3 contains 16 residues. This sample is part of a study of molecular identifiers for immune sequencing clone quantification. TCRdb fed the PCR reads into MiXCR, producing one record per CDR3 protein. The sample records some 100,000 distinct CDR3 sequences, 36% being singletons. The sequence came from a human donor in good health. Some libraries in this study had Jurkat cell RNA spiked in. V is TRBV9 and J is TRBJ2-3, with a weak D call TRBD2 (5 bases). The sample taken for sequencing was naive CD8+ T cells from blood, with Jurkat cell RNA spiked in. Specified subset: FACS-sorted CD8+CD4-CCR7+CD45RA+ naive T cells. The CDR3 DNA reads as TGTGCCAGCAGCGTAAGTAGAGGGAGTCCTACAGATACGCAGTATTTT. Protein: CASSVSRGSPTDTQYF.